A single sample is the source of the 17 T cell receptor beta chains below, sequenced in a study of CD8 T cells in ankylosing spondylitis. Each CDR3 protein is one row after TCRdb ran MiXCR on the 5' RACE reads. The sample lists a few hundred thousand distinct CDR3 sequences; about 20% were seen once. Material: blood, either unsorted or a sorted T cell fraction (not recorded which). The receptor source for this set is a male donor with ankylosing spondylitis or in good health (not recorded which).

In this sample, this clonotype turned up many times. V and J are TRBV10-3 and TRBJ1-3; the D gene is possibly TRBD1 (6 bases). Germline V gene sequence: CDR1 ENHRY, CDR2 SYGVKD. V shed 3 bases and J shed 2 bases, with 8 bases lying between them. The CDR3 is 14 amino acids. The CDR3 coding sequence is TGTGCCATCAGTGACAGGGGCCCTGGAAACACCATATATTTT. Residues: CAISDRGPGNTIYF.

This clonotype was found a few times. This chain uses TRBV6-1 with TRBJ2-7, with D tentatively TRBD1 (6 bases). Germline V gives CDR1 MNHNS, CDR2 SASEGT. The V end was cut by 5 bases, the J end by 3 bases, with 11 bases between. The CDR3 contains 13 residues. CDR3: CASSPDSRYEQYF. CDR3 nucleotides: TGTGCCAGCAGTCCGGACAGTCGCTACGAGCAGTACTTC.

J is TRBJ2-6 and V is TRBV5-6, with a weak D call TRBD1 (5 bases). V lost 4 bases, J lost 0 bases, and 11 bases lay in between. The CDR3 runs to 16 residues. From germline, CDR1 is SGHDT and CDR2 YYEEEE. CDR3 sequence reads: CASSPGQGSGANVLTF. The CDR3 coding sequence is TGTGCCAGCAGCCCCGGGCAGGGCTCTGGGGCCAACGTCCTGACTTTC.

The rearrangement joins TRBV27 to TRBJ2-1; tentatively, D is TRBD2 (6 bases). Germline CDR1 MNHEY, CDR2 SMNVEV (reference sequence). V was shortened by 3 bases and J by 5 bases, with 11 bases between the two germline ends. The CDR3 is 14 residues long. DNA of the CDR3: TGTGCCAGCAGTTTGCGGGGCATGAACAATGAGCAGTTCTTC. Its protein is CASSLRGMNNEQFF.

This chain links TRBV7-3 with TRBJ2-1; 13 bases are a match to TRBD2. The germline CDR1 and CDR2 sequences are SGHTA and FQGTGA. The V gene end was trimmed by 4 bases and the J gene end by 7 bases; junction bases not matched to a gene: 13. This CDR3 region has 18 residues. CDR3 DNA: TGTGCCAGCAGCTCAGAGACGGGACTAGCGGGACTCGGTAATGAGCAGTTCTTC. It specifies CASSSETGLAGLGNEQFF.

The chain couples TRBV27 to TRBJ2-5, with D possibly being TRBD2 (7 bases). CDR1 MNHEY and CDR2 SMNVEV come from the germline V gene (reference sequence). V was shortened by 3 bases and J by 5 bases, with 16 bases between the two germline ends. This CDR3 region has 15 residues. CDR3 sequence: CASSFSGGGGETQYF. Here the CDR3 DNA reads TGTGCCAGCAGTTTTTCGGGCGGGGGCGGGGAGACCCAGTACTTC.

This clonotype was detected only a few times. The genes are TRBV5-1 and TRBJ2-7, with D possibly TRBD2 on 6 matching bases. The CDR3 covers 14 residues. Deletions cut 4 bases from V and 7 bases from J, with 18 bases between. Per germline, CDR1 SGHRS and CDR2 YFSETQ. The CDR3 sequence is CASSLPGRWREQYF. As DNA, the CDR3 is TGCGCCAGCAGCCTGCCCGGGAGATGGAGGGAGCAGTACTTC.

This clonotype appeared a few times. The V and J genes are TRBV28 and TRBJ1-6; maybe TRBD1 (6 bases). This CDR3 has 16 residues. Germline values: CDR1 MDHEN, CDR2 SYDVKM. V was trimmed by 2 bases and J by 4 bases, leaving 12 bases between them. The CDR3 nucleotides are TGTGCCAGCAGTTTAAGTCAGGGGTCTTATAATTCACCCCTCCACTTT. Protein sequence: CASSLSQGSYNSPLHF.

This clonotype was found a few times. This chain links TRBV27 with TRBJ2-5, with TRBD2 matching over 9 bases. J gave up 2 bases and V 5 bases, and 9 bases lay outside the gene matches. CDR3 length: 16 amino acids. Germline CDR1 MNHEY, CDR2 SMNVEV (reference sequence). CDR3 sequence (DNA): TGTGCCAGCAGTCCCGGGACTAGCCCCGGACAAGAGACCCAGTACTTC. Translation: CASSPGTSPGQETQYF.

The CDR3 coding sequence is TGTGCCAGTGGGGGAGGGCCCGCAACCAATGAGCAGTTCTTC. Residues: CASGGGPATNEQFF. The rearrangement links TRBV12-3 or TRBV12-4 to TRBJ2-1; 7 bases are a match to TRBD2. This CDR3 spans 14 amino acids. V was clipped by 9 bases and J by 6 bases; unmatched bases: 11.

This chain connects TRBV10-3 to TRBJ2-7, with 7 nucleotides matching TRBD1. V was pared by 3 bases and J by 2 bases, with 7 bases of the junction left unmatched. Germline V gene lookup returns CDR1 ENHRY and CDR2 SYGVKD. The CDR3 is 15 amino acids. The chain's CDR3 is CAISDAGTEAYEQYF. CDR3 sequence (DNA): TGTGCCATCAGTGATGCCGGGACAGAGGCCTACGAGCAGTACTTC.

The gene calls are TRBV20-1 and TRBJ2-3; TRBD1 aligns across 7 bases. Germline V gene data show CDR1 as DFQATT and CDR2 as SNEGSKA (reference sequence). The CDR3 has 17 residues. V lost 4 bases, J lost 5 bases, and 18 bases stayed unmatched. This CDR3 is CSATYTTDRVRIDTQYF. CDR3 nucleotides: TGCAGTGCTACTTACACAACCGACAGGGTGAGGATAGATACGCAGTATTTT.

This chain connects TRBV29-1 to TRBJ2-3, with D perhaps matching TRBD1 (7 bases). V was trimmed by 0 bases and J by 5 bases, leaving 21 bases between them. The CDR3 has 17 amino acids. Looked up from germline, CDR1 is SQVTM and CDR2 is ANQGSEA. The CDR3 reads CSVEDLLEGQPLDTQYF. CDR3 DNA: TGCAGCGTTGAAGATCTTTTGGAGGGACAGCCCTTAGATACGCAGTATTTT.

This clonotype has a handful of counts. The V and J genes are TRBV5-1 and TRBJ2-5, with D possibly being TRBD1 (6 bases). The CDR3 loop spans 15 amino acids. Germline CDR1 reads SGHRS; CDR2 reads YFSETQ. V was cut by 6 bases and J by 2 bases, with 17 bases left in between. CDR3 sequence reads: CASKTGTWEQETQYF. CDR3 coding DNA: TGCGCCAGCAAAACAGGGACGTGGGAGCAAGAGACCCAGTACTTC. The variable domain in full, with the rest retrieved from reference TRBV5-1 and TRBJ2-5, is KAGVTQTPRYLIKTRGQQVTLSCSPISGHRSVSWYQQTPGQGLQFLFEYFSETQRNKGNFPGRFSGRQFSNSRSEMNVSTLELGDSALYLCASKTGTWEQETQYFGPGTRLLVL.

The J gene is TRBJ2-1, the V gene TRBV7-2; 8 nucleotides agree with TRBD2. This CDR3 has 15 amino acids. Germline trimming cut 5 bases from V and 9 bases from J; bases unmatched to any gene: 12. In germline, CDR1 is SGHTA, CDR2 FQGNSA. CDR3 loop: CASSLGLGAGVEQFF. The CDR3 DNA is TGTGCCAGCAGCCTGGGACTAGGGGCGGGTGTTGAGCAGTTCTTC. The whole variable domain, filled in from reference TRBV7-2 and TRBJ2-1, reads GAGVSQSPSNKVTEKGKDVELRCDPISGHTALYWYRQSLGQGLEFLIYFQGNSAPDKSGLPSDRFSAERTGGSVSTLTIQRTQQEDSAVYLCASSLGLGAGVEQFFGPGTRLTVL.

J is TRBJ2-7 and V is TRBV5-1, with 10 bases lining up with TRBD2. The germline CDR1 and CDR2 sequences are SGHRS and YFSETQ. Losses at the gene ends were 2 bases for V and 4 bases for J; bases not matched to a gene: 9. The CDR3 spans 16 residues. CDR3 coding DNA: TGCGCCAGCAGCTTACTTCCTAGCGGGAGTATGTACGAGCAGTACTTC. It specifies CASSLLPSGSMYEQYF.

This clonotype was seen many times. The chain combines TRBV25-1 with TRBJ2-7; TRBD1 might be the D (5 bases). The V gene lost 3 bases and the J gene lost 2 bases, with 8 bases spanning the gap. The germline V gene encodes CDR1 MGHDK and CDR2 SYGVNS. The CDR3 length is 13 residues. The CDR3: CASSELGPYEQYF. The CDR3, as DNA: TGTGCCAGCAGTGAGCTGGGGCCCTACGAGCAGTACTTC.